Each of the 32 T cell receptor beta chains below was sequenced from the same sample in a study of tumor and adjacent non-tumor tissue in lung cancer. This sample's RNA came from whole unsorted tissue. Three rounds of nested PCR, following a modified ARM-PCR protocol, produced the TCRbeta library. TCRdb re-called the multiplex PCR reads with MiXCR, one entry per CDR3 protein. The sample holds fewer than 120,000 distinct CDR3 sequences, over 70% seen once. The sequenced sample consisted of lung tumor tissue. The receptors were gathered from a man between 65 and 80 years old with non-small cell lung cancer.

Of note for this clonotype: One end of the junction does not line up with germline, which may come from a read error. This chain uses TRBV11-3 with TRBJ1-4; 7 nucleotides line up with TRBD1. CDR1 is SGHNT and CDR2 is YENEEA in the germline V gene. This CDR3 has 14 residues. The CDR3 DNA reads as TGCGCCAGCAGTGGGACAGTCTCCGGTGAAAAACTGTTTTTT. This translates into CASSGTVSGEKLFF.

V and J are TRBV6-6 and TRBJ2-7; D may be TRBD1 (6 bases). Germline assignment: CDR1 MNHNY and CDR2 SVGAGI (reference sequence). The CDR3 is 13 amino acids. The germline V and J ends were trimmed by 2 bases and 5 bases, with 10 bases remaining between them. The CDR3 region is CASSYPRGDEQYF. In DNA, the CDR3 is TGTGCCAGCAGTTACCCCAGGGGAGACGAGCAGTACTTC.

CDR3 DNA sequence: TGTGCCAGCAGTATAGTCAGACGAGGAAAACTGTTTTTT. This gives the protein CASSIVRRGKLFF. The chain joins TRBV11-2 to TRBJ1-4; D gene uncertain. The V end was cut by 6 bases, the J end by 10 bases, with 15 bases between. The CDR3 is 13 amino acids. Germline V gene data show CDR1 as SGHAT and CDR2 as FQNNGV.

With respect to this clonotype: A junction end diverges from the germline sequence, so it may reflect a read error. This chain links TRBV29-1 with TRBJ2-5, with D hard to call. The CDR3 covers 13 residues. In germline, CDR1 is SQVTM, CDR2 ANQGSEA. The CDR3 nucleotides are TGCAGCGTGGCCGATATGTCCCAAGAGACCCAGTACTTT. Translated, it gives CSVADMSQETQYF.

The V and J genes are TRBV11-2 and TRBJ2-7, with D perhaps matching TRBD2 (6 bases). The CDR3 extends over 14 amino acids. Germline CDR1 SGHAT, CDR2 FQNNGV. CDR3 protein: CASSLVAGTYEQYV. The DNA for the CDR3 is TGTGCTAGTAGCTTAGTTGCGGGGACCTACGAGCAGTACGTC.

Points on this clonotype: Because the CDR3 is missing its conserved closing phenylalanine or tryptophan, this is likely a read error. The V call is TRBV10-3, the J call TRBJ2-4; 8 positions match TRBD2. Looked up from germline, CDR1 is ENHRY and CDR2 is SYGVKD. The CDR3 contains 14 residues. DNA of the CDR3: TGTGGCATCAGTGACTTGCGGGAGGCAAACATTCAGTACTTG. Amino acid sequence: CGISDLREANIQYL.

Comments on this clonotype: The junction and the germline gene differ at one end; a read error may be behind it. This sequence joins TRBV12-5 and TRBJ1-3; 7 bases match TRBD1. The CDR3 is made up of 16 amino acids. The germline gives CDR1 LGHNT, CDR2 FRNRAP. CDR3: CTSALGQASSANTIYF. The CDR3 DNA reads TGTACTAGTGCTCTTGGACAGGCGTCCTCTGCAAACACCATATATTTT.

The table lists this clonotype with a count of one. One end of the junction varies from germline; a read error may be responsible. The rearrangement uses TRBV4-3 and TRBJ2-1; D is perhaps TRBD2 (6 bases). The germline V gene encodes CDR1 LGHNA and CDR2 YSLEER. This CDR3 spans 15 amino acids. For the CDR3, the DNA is TGCGCCAGCGGCCATGATGCCGCGGGAAGTAATGAGCAGTTCTTC. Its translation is CASGHDAAGSNEQFF.

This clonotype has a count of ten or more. The CDR3 nucleotides read TGTGCCTGGAGTGTCTCCTACGAGCAGTACTTC. Translating gives CAWSVSYEQYF. The chain employs TRBV30 and TRBJ2-7, with unresolved D. This CDR3 is 11 amino acids long. V lost 0 bases, J lost 0 bases, and 0 bases lay in between. Per the germline V gene, CDR1 is GTSNPN and CDR2 is SVGIG (reference sequence).

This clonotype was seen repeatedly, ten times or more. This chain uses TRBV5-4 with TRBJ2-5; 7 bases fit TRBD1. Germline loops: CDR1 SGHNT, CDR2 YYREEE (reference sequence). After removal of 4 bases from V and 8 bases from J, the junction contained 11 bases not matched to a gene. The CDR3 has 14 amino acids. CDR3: CASSPRDSQNTQYF. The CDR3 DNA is TGTGCCAGCAGCCCCAGGGACAGTCAAAATACCCAGTACTTC.

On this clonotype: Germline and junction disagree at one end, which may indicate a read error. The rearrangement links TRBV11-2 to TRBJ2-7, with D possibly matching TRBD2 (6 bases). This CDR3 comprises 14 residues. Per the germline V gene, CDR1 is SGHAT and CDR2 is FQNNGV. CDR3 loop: CVSSRDCISYEQYF. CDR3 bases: TGTGTCAGCAGCCGGGACTGCATAAGCTACGAGCAGTACTTC.

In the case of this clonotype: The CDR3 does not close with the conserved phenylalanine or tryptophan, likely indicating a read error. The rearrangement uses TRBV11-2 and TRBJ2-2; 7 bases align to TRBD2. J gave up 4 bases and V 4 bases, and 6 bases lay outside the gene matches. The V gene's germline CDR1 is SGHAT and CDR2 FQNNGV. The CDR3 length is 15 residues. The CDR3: CASSWGEGLTGELFS. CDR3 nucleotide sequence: TGTGCCAGCAGCTGGGGGGAGGGACTCACCGGGGAGCTGTTTTCT.

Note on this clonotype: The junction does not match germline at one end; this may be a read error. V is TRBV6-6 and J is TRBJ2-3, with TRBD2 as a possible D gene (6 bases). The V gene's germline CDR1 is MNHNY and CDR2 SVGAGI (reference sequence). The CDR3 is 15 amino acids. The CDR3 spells CASTGRESSSYTHYF. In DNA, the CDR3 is TGTGCCAGCACCGGCCGGGAGTCTAGCTCATATACGCATTATTTT.

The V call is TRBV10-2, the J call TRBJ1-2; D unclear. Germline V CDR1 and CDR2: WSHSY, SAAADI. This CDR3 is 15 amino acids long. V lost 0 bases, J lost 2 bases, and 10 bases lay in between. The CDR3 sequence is CASSESRNQNYGYTF. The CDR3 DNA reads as TGCGCCAGCAGTGAGTCGAGGAATCAGAACTATGGCTACACCTTC.

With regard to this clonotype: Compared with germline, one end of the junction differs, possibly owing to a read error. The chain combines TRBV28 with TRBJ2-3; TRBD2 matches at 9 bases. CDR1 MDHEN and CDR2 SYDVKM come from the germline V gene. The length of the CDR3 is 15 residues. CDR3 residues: CVSSLLAGGPDAQYF. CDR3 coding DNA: TGTGTCAGCAGTTTGCTCGCGGGGGGGCCGGATGCGCAGTATTTT.

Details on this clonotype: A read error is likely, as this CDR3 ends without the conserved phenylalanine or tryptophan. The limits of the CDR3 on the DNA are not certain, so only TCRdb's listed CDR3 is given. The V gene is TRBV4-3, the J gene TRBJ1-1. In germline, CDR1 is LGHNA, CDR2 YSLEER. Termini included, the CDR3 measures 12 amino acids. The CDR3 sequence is CASSQGNTEAFV.

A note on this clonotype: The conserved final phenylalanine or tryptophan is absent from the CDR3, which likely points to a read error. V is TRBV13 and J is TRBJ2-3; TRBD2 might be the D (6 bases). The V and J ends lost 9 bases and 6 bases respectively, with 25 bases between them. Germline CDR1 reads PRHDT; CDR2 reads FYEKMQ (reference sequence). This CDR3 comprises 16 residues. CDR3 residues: CASGHWAAGFVDTQYY. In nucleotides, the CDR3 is TGTGCCAGTGGCCACTGGGCCGCGGGGTTCGTGGATACGCAGTATTAT.

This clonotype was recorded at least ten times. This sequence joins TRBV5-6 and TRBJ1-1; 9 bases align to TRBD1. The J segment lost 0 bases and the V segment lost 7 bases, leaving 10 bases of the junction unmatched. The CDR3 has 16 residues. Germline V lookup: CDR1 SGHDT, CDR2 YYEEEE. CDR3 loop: CASYRPGTGMNTEAFF. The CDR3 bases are TGTGCCAGCTACCGGCCCGGGACAGGGATGAACACTGAAGCTTTCTTT.

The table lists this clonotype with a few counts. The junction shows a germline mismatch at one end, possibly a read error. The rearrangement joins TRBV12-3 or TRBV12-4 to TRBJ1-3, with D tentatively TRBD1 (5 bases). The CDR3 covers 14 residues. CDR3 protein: CVSSGTGSSLTIYF. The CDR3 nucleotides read TGTGTCAGCAGTGGGACGGGGTCATCGCTGACCATATATTTT.

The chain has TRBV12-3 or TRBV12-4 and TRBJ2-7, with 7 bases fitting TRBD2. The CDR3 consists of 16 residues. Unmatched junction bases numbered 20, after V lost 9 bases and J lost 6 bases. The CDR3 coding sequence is TGTGCCAGTAGGCTGGCTAGCGGAGACTTCGGGGGCGAGCAGTACTTC. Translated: CASRLASGDFGGEQYF.

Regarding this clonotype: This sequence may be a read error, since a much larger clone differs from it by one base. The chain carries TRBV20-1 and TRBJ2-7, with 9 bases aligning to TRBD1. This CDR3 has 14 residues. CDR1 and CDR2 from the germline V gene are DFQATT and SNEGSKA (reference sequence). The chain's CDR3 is CSAPTGQGFYEQNF. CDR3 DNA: TGCAGTGCTCCCACCGGACAGGGGTTCTACGAGCAGAACTTC.

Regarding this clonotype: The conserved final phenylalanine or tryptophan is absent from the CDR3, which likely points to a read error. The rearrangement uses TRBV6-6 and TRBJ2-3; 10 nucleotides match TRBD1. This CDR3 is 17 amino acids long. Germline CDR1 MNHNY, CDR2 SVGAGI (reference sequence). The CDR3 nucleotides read TGTGCCTGCAGTTACGATCCAGACAGGGGGCACATAGATACGCAGTATCTT. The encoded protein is CACSYDPDRGHIDTQYL.

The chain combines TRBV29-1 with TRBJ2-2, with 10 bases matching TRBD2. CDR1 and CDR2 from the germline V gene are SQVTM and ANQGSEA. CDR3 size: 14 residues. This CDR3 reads CSAGVAGGTGELFF. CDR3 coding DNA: TGCAGTGCAGGCGTAGCGGGGGGCACCGGGGAGCTGTTTTTT.

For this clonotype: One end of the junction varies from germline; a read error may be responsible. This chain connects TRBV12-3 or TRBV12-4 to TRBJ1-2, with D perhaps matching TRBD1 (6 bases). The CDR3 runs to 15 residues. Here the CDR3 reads CASSLSTGFGYGYIF. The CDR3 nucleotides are TGTGCCAGCAGTTTATCTACAGGGTTTGGCTATGGCTACATCTTC.

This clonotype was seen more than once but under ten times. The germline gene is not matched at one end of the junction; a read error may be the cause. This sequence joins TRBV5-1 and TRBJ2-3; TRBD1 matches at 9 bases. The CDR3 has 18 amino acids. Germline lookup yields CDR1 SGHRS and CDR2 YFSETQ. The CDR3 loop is CASSRATGGSVRSDTQYF. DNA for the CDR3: TGCGCCAGCAGCAGGGCGACAGGGGGATCAGTTCGTTCAGATACACAGTATTTT.

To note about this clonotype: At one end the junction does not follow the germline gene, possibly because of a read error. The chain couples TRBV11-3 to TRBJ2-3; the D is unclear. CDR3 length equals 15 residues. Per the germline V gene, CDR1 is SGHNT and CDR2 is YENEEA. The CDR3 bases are TGTGGCAGCAGCCCAAGACAAGGAGTCACAGATACGCAGTTTTTT. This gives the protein CGSSPRQGVTDTQFF.

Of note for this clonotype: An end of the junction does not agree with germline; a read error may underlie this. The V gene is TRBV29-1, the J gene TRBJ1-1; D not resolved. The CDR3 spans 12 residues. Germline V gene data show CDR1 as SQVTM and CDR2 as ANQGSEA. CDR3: CNVVAERPKAFF. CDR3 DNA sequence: TGCAACGTTGTGGCGGAGAGGCCTAAAGCTTTCTTC.

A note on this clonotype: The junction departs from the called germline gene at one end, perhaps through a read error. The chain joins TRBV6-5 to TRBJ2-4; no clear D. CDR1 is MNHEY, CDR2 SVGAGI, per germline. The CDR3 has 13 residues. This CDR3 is CASRPSTKNIRYF. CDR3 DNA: TGTGCCAGCAGACCGTCCACCAAAAACATTCGGTACTTC.

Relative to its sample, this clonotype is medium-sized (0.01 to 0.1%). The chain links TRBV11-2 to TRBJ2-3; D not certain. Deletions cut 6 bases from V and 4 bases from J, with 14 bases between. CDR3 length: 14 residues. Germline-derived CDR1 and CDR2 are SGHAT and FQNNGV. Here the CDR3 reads CASRRTATADTQYF. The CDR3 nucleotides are TGTGCCAGCAGACGGACGGCCACAGCAGATACGCAGTATTTT. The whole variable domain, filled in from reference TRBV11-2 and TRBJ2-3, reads EAGVAQSPRYKIIEKRQSVAFWCNPISGHATLYWYQQILGQGPKLLIQFQNNGVVDDSQLPKDRFSAERLKGVDSTLKIQPAKLEDSAVYLCASRRTATADTQYFGPGTRLTVL.

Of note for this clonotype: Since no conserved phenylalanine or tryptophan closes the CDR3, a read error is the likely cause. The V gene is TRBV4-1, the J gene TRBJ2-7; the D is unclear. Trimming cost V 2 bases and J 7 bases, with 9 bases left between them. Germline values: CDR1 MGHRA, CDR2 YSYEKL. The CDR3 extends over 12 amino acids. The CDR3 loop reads CASSQSLQEQYI. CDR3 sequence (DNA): TGCGCCAGCAGCCAATCCTTACAAGAGCAGTACATC.

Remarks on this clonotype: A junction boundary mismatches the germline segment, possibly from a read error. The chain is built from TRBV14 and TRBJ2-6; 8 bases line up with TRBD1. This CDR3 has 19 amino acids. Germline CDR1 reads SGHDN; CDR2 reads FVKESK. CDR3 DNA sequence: TGCGCCAACAGCCCTACCCTGACAGGGGCCTACTCTTGGACCAACGTCCTGACTTTC. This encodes CANSPTLTGAYSWTNVLTF.

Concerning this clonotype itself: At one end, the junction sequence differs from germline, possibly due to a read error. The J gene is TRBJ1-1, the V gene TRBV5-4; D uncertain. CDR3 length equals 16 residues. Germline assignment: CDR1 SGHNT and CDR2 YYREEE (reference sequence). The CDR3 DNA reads TGTGCCAGCAGCCCTAGTATTTGCACAGAGAACACTGAAACTTTCTTT. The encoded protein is CASSPSICTENTETFF.